A single sample is the source of the 11 T cell receptor beta chains below, sequenced in a study of CXCR3-negative and CXCR3-positive naive CD8 T cells. The TRB cDNA libraries were prepared by 5' RACE with UMI labels. TCRdb reanalyzed the 5' RACE reads, giving one entry per CDR3 protein sequence and no DNA. This table lists tens of thousands of distinct CDR3 sequences. The specimen was memory CD8+ T cells from blood. The origin of the receptors is a human donor in good health. Some clones in this sample may be carry-over from other donors' samples.

This chain links TRBV29-1 with TRBJ2-7. CDR3 size: 12 residues. CDR1 SQVTM and CDR2 ANQGSEA come from the germline V gene. The CDR3 sequence: CSVVGVSYEQYF.

This sequence joins TRBV6-2 or TRBV6-3 and TRBJ2-3. This CDR3 spans 12 amino acids. CDR1 and CDR2 from the germline V gene are MNHEY and SVGEGT. The CDR3 loop reads CASMSSTDTQYF.

The chain combines TRBV6-2 or TRBV6-3 with TRBJ2-2; TCRdb lists TRBD1, though no DNA is available to test this call. This CDR3 is built from 20 residues. The germline gives CDR1 MNHEY, CDR2 SVGEGT. The CDR3 reads CASRTLQGAGTIANTGELFF.

The V and J genes are TRBV20-1 and TRBJ2-2; the D call of TRBD2 rests on TCRdb alone, since no DNA is present to check it. The CDR3 has 18 amino acids. The germline V gene encodes CDR1 DFQATT and CDR2 SNEGSKA (reference sequence). Here the CDR3 reads CSARDGTSGGVETGELFF.

The chain couples TRBV7-9 to TRBJ1-2; TCRdb's D gene call, TRBD1, goes unchecked for lack of DNA. The germline CDR1 and CDR2 sequences are SEHNR and FQNEAQ (reference sequence). The CDR3 contains 12 residues. This chain's CDR3 is CASSDRQLGYTF.

J is TRBJ1-1 and V is TRBV7-6. Germline-derived CDR1 and CDR2 are SGHVS and FNYEAQ. The CDR3 contains 12 residues. The CDR3 is CASMGMNTEAFF.

The rearrangement links TRBV15 to TRBJ2-7; TCRdb selects TRBD1, and the lack of DNA leaves this call unchecked. Looked up from germline, CDR1 is LNHNV and CDR2 is YYDKDF (reference sequence). This CDR3 contains 15 residues. The CDR3: CATSKKGQFSYEQYF.

The genes are TRBV6-4 and TRBJ2-3; TCRdb designates TRBD2, a call that cannot be tested without DNA. The length of the CDR3 is 17 residues. CDR1 is MRHNA and CDR2 is SNTAGT in the germline V gene. The CDR3 sequence: CASSPGLAGAGTDTQYF.

The rearrangement joins TRBV29-1 to TRBJ2-7. CDR1 and CDR2 from the germline V gene are SQVTM and ANQGSEA. The CDR3 covers 16 residues. Here the CDR3 reads CSVGFRAHNHPYEQYF.

The J gene is TRBJ1-6, the V gene TRBV7-8. The V gene's germline CDR1 is SGHVS and CDR2 FQNEAQ. The CDR3 loop spans 15 amino acids. CDR3 loop: CASSRRMDNNSPLHF.

The chain combines TRBV12-3 or TRBV12-4 with TRBJ2-3; TCRdb designates TRBD2, a call that cannot be tested without DNA. The CDR3 consists of 12 residues. The CDR3 is CASSFGLAPSYF.